Included here is one T cell receptor beta chain sequence, with context. Its target is not known. The entry originates in a study of T cell responses to AZD1222 COVID-19 vaccine. Study-level results: Spike was spanned by vaccine-associated CD4 TCRs, which were dominant at 160-218 and 743-854.

CDR3 size: 14 residues. V lost 5 bases and J lost 2; bases outside the gene matches: 3. Germline values: CDR1 ENHRY, CDR2 SYGVKD. Assay used: immunoSEQ multiplex PCR; TCRdb lists only in-frame clones, some missing. Of 150,000 to 160,000 clones listed, roughly 90% are singletons. The sample in question was peripheral blood, obtained on day 0 of AZD1222 vaccination. The origin of this receptor is an adult in good health. The chain combines TRBV10-3 with TRBJ1-1, with 9 nucleotides matching TRBD1. CDR3 region: CAISSDRGNTEAFF. The CDR3 DNA reads TGTGCCATCAGTTCGGACAGGGGAAACACTGAAGCTTTCTTT.